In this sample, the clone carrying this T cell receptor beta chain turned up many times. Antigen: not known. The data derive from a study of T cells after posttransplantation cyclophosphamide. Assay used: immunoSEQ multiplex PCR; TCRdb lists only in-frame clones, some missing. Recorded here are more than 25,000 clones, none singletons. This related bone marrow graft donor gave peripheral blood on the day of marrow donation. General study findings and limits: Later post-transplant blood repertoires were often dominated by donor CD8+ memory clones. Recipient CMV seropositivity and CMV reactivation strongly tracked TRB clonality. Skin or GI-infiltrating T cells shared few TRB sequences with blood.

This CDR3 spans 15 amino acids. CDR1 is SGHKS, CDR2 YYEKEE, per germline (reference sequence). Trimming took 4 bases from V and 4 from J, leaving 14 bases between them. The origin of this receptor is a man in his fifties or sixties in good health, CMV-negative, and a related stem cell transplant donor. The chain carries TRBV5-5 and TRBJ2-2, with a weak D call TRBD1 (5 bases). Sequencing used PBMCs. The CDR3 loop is CASSGHIRGTGELFF. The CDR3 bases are TGTGCCAGCAGCGGGCACATAAGGGGCACCGGGGAGCTGTTTTTT.